The 20 T cell receptor beta chains presented below share a single source sample, sequenced in a study of blood T cell repertoires in COVID-19. Method: immunoSEQ multiplex PCR; TCRdb's copy keeps in-frame clones and lacks some. This sample yields around 150,000 clones, of which 75% to 85% are seen a single time; less than 4.5% belongs to the top ten. Material: peripheral blood. These receptors all stem from a man in his 60s with acute or convalescent COVID-19.

The chain recombines TRBV30 with TRBJ2-6, with TRBD1 identical over 8 bases. The J segment lost 3 bases and the V segment lost 1 base, leaving 5 bases of the junction unmatched. CDR1 and CDR2 (germline): GTSNPN, SVGIG (reference sequence). The CDR3 runs 16 residues. The CDR3 DNA follows: TGTGCCTGGAGTGCCCCCAGGGGGCGTGGGGCCAACGTCCTGACTTTC. Amino acids: CAWSAPRGRGANVLTF.

This CDR3 is CARAGGLGYTF. The CDR3 region has the DNA TGTGCCCGGGCGGGGGGCCTTGGCTACACCTTC. The chain employs TRBV30 and TRBJ1-2, with a tentative D call TRBD1 (6 bases). The CDR3 is made up of 11 amino acids. CDR1 is GTSNPN, CDR2 SVGIG, per germline (reference sequence). The germline V and J ends were trimmed by 8 bases and 7 bases, with 14 bases remaining between them.

The J gene is TRBJ2-1, the V gene TRBV5-6; TRBD2 matches at 7 bases. Germline loops: CDR1 SGHDT, CDR2 YYEEEE. The junction had 8 bases not matched to a gene; V was cut back by 1 base and J by 7 bases. This CDR3 comprises 15 residues. The CDR3 DNA sequence: TGTGCCAGCAGCTTGTGGCGGGGGTCGCGTAATGAGCAGTTCTTC. It translates to CASSLWRGSRNEQFF.

V and J are TRBV10-3 and TRBJ1-2, with TRBD1 matching over 7 bases. Germline V gene lookup returns CDR1 ENHRY and CDR2 SYGVKD. V lost 3 bases, J lost 6 bases, and 7 bases stayed unmatched. The CDR3 consists of 14 residues. The CDR3 DNA reads TGTGCCATCAGTGATTCGACAGGGACGGATGGCTACACCTTC. Translated: CAISDSTGTDGYTF.

This rearrangement joins TRBV12-3 or TRBV12-4 to TRBJ2-1; no firm D call. The CDR3 length is 13 residues. V shed 3 bases and J shed 6 bases, with 9 bases lying between them. CDR3 residues: CASSLQAGNEQFF. DNA for the CDR3: TGTGCCAGCAGTTTGCAGGCCGGCAATGAGCAGTTCTTC.

This chain links TRBV5-1 with TRBJ1-6; 9 positions agree with TRBD1. V dropped 6 bases and J dropped 6; count of bases not matched to a gene: 4. Germline CDR1 is SGHRS and CDR2 is YFSETQ. CDR3 length: 14 residues. The CDR3 here is CASTPGQGNSPLHF. CDR3 DNA: TGCGCCAGCACCCCGGGACAGGGTAATTCACCCCTCCACTTT.

J is TRBJ2-1 and V is TRBV19, with 14 bases aligning to TRBD2. The CDR3 extends over 20 amino acids. With 5 bases clipped from V and 2 bases from J, the junction kept 14 bases outside the gene matches. Looked up from germline, CDR1 is LNHDA and CDR2 is SQIVND (reference sequence). Here the CDR3 reads CASSAGTSGRTISAYNEQFF. CDR3 DNA: TGTGCCAGTAGTGCGGGGACTAGCGGGAGAACCATCTCAGCCTACAATGAGCAGTTCTTC.

The rearrangement joins TRBV27 to TRBJ2-1; TRBD1 matches at 9 bases. Looked up from germline, CDR1 is MNHEY and CDR2 is SMNVEV (reference sequence). CDR3 length: 16 amino acids. Trimming removed 3 bases from V and 5 bases from J; junction bases left unmatched: 8. The CDR3 DNA reads TGTGCCAGCAGTTTCTACACAGGGGGCTTTAACAATGAGCAGTTCTTC. This codes for CASSFYTGGFNNEQFF.

The CDR3 reads CASSQDLNQPQHF. CDR3 sequence (DNA): TGTGCCAGCAGCCAAGACCTCAATCAGCCCCAGCATTTT. The chain carries TRBV14 and TRBJ1-5; D unclear. Trimming stripped 0 bases from V and 3 bases from J, with 3 bases between. This CDR3 has 13 amino acids. The germline V gene has CDR1 SGHDN and CDR2 FVKESK.

The chain has TRBV7-8 and TRBJ2-2; 9 positions match TRBD2. CDR1 and CDR2 (germline): SGHVS, FQNEAQ. The CDR3 is 16 residues long. The V segment lost 1 base and the J segment 4 bases; nucleotides outside the gene matches: 4. The CDR3: CASSLGREGTTGELFF. The CDR3 DNA follows: TGTGCCAGCAGCTTAGGGCGGGAGGGGACCACCGGGGAGCTGTTTTTT.

This chain connects TRBV28 to TRBJ1-2; 7 bases fit TRBD1. The trim removed 1 base at V and 8 bases at J, leaving 4 bases unmatched. The length of the CDR3 is 13 residues. In germline, CDR1 is MDHEN, CDR2 SYDVKM. CDR3 sequence reads: CASSLYTGDGYTF. For the CDR3, the DNA is TGTGCCAGCAGTTTATACACAGGGGACGGCTACACCTTC.

V and J are TRBV19 and TRBJ1-5, with a weak D call TRBD1 (6 bases). V lost 3 bases, J lost 2 bases, and 11 bases lay in between. The CDR3 length is 15 residues. Germline V CDR1 and CDR2: LNHDA, SQIVND (reference sequence). The CDR3 reads CASSIMDSGNQPQHF. In DNA, the CDR3 is TGTGCCAGTAGTATTATGGACAGCGGCAATCAGCCCCAGCATTTT.

This chain connects TRBV3-1 (or the pseudogene TRBV3-2) to TRBJ2-5; 12 nucleotides align to TRBD2. This CDR3 comprises 15 residues. The trim removed 1 base at V and 6 bases at J, leaving 3 bases unmatched. Germline V lookup: CDR1 LGHDT, CDR2 YNNKEL (reference sequence). The CDR3 reads CASSQGTSGRKTQYF. The CDR3, as DNA: TGTGCCAGCAGCCAAGGAACTAGCGGGAGGAAGACCCAGTACTTC.

The V and J genes are TRBV5-6 and TRBJ2-5, with 9 bases that match TRBD1. The CDR3 has 15 amino acids. With V trimmed by 1 base and J by 4 bases, 5 bases remained unmatched. Germline CDR1 SGHDT, CDR2 YYEEEE. In DNA form, the CDR3 reads TGTGCCAGCAGCTTGTTGGACAGGGGAGGAGAGACCCAGTACTTC. This sequence encodes CASSLLDRGGETQYF.

The chain is built from TRBV30 and TRBJ1-4; 8 bases agree with TRBD1. V shed 2 bases and J 6 bases; nucleotides not matched to a gene: 8. This CDR3 contains 15 residues. The V gene's germline CDR1 is GTSNPN and CDR2 SVGIG (reference sequence). CDR3 DNA sequence: TGTGCCTGGAGTTATCCGGGACAGGAGTATGAAAAACTGTTTTTT. As protein: CAWSYPGQEYEKLFF.

This clone was detected a few times. J is TRBJ2-5 and V is TRBV2, with D perhaps matching TRBD1 (6 bases). CDR3 length: 14 amino acids. Germline values: CDR1 SNHLY, CDR2 FYNNEI. With 7 bases removed from V and 1 base from J, the gap between germline ends came to 13 bases. CDR3 nucleotides: TGTGCCAGCACCCCGGGACACAGCCAAGAGACCCAGTACTTC. Protein: CASTPGHSQETQYF.

The gene calls are TRBV12-3 or TRBV12-4 and TRBJ1-2; TRBD1 aligns across 7 bases. V shed 3 bases and J 7 bases; nucleotides not matched to a gene: 5. CDR3 size: 13 residues. CDR3 loop: CASSFEGARGYTF. CDR3 coding DNA: TGTGCCAGCAGTTTTGAGGGGGCCCGTGGCTACACCTTC.

This clone has only one observation. This CDR3 reads CASSLSQGARTQYF. Written as DNA, the CDR3 is TGTGCCAGCAGCCTCTCACAGGGTGCTAGAACTCAGTACTTC. This sequence joins TRBV11-2 and TRBJ2-5; tentatively, D is TRBD1 (6 bases). The ends were cut back, 5 bases at V and 11 bases at J, with 21 bases in the middle. This CDR3 is 14 amino acids long. Germline V gives CDR1 SGHAT, CDR2 FQNNGV.

This clone was detected only a few times. The chain links TRBV14 to TRBJ1-4, with 11 bases matching TRBD1. Germline loops: CDR1 SGHDN, CDR2 FVKESK. V trimming: 3 bases; J trimming: 10 bases; junction bases outside the gene matches: 1. The CDR3 has 13 amino acids. The CDR3 DNA reads TGTGCCAGCAGCCACGGGACAGGGGGAAAACTGTTTTTT. This sequence encodes CASSHGTGGKLFF. Full variable domain (outside the CDR3, taken from reference TRBV14 and TRBJ1-4): EAGVTQFPSHSVIEKGQTVTLRCDPISGHDNLYWYRRVMGKEIKFLLHFVKESKQDESGMPNNRFLAERTGGTYSTLKVQPAELEDSGVYFCASSHGTGGKLFFGSGTQLSVL.

The V gene is TRBV6-5, the J gene TRBJ2-2; D is uncertain. V was shortened by 6 bases and J by 3 bases, with 8 bases between the two germline ends. The CDR3 extends over 13 amino acids. Germline CDR1 MNHEY, CDR2 SVGAGI. In DNA form, the CDR3 reads TGTGCCAGCAGGTACAGAGACACCGGGGAGCTGTTTTTT. Translating gives CASRYRDTGELFF.